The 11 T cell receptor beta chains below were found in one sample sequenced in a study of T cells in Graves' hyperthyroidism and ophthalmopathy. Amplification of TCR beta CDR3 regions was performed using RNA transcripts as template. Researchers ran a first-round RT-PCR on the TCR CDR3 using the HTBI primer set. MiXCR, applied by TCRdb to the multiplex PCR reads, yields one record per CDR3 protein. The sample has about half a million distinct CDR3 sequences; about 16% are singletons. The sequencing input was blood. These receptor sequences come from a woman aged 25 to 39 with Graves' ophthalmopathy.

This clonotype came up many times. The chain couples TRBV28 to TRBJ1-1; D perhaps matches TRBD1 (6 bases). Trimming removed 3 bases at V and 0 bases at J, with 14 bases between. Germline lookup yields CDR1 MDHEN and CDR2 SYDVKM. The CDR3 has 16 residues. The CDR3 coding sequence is TGTGCCAGCAGTTTTGAATATGGACAGTTGAACACTGAAGCTTTCTTT. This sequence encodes CASSFEYGQLNTEAFF.

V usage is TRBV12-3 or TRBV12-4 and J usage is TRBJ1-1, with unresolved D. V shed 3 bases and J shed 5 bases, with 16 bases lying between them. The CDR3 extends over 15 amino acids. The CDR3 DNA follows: TGTGCCAGCAGTTTTTGGTCGGCCTTACGGACTGAAGCTTTCTTT. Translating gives CASSFWSALRTEAFF.

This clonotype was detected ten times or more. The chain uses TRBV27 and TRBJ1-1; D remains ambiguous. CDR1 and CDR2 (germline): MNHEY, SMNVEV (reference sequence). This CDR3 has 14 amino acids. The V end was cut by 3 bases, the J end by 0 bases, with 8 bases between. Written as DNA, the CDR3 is TGTGCCAGCAGTTTTAACGGGGTGAACACTGAAGCTTTCTTT. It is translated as CASSFNGVNTEAFF.

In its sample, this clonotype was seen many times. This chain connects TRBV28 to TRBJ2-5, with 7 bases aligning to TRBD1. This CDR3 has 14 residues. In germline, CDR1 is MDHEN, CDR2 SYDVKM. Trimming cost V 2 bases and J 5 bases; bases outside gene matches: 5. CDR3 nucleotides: TGTGCCAGCAGTTTAGACAGGGCTGGGGAGACCCAGTACTTC. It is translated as CASSLDRAGETQYF.

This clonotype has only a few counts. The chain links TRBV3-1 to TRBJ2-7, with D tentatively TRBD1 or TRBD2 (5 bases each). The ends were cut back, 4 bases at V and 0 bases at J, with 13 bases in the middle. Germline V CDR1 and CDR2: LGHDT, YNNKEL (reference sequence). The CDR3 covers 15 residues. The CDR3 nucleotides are TGTGCCAGCAGCCCTTCAGGTGGGGGCTCCTACGAGCAGTACTTC. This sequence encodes CASSPSGGGSYEQYF.

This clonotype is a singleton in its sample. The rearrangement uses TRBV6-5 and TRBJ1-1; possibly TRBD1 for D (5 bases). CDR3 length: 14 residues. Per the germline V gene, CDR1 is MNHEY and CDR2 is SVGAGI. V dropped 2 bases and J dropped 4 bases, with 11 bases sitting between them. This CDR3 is CASSYAGLATEAFF. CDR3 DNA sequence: TGTGCCAGCAGTTACGCAGGGTTGGCCACTGAAGCTTTCTTT.

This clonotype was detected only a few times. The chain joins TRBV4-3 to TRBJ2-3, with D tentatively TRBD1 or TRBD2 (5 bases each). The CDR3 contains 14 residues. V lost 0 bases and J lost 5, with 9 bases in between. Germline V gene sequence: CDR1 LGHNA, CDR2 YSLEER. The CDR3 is CASSQEGAGDTQYF. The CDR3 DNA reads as TGCGCCAGCAGCCAAGAAGGGGCGGGAGATACGCAGTATTTT.

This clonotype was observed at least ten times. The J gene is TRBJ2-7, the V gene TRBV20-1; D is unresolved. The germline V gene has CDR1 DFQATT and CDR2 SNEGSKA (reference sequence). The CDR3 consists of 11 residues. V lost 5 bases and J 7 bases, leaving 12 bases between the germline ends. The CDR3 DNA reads TGCAGTGCTGAAAGACGGCAGGAGCAGTACTTC. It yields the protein CSAERRQEQYF.

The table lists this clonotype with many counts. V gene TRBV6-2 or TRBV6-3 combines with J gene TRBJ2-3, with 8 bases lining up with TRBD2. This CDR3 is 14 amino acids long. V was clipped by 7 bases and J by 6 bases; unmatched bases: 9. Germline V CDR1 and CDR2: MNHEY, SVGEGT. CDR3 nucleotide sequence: TGTGCCAGCACCGCAGGACAGCGGGGGGATACGCAGTATTTT. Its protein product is CASTAGQRGDTQYF.

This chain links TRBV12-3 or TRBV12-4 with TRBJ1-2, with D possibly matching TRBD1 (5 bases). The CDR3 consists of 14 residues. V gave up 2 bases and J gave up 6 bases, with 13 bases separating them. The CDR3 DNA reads TGTGCCAGCAGTTTACGAAGGGGCGTCCATGGCTACACCTTC. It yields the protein CASSLRRGVHGYTF.

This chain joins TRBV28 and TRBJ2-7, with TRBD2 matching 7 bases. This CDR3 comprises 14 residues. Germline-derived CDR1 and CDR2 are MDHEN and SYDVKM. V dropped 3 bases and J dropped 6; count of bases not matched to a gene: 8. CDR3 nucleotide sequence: TGTGCCAGCAGTTTTCTGCGGGAGATACGCGAGCAGTACTTC. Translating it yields CASSFLREIREQYF.